The next 22 T cell receptor beta chains were all read from a single sample in a study of blood T cells in healthy people across ages. It was with a sample-barcoded 5' primer and a J-beta primer mix that a second PCR of about 6 to 12 cycles was run. MiXCR, applied by TCRdb to the 5' RACE reads, yields one record per CDR3 protein. The data hold 1,500,000 or so distinct CDR3 sequences, with roughly 43% observed a single time. The material sequenced was blood. All receptors come from a woman between 18 and 29 years old in good health.

In its sample, this clonotype was seen a few times. The V gene is TRBV11-2, the J gene TRBJ2-3; 12 bases match TRBD2. CDR3 size: 16 residues. Trimming cost V 3 bases and J 4 bases; bases outside gene matches: 5. Germline CDR1 and CDR2: SGHAT and FQNNGV. The CDR3: CASSFLGLAGSDTQYF. The CDR3 bases are TGTGCCAGCAGCTTCCTCGGACTAGCGGGGTCAGATACGCAGTATTTT.

V gene TRBV7-8 combines with J gene TRBJ2-7; either TRBD1 or TRBD2 may fit D (5 bases each). Between the trimmed V and J ends, which lost 8 bases and 2 bases, there was a span of 13 bases. The CDR3 is 13 amino acids. The germline CDR1 and CDR2 sequences are SGHVS and FQNEAQ. The CDR3 DNA reads TGTGCCAGCTCATGGGGGATAACCTACGAGCAGTACTTC. It yields the protein CASSWGITYEQYF. Together with reference TRBV7-8 and TRBJ2-7, the CDR3 gives the full variable domain: GAGVSQSPRYKVAKRGQDVALRCDPISGHVSLFWYQQALGQGPEFLTYFQNEAQLDKSGLPSDRFFAERPEGSVSTLKIQRTQQEDSAVYLCASSWGITYEQYFGPGTRLTVT.

The rearrangement links TRBV29-1 to TRBJ2-1, with no clear D. CDR3 length equals 13 residues. Germline CDR1 and CDR2: SQVTM and ANQGSEA. The V and J ends lost 3 bases and 3 bases respectively, with 9 bases between them. The CDR3: CSVERNDYNEQFF. The CDR3 region has the DNA TGCAGCGTTGAGAGAAACGACTACAATGAGCAGTTCTTC.

This clonotype was observed a handful of times. The chain joins TRBV7-2 to TRBJ2-2, with D possibly being TRBD2 (5 bases). V gave up 9 bases and J gave up 3 bases, with 17 bases separating them. The CDR3 covers 15 residues. Germline CDR1 and CDR2: SGHTA and FQGNSA. The CDR3 is CASCEGSSYTGELFF. For the CDR3, the DNA is TGTGCCAGTTGTGAGGGATCCTCCTACACCGGGGAGCTGTTTTTT.

The gene calls are TRBV7-8 and TRBJ2-1, with D maybe TRBD2 (6 bases). This CDR3 comprises 17 residues. V shed 5 bases and J shed 0 bases, with 17 bases lying between them. Germline loops: CDR1 SGHVS, CDR2 FQNEAQ. DNA of the CDR3: TGTGCCAGCAGCACCAAGGAGGACGGGAGCTCCTACAATGAGCAGTTCTTC. Translation: CASSTKEDGSSYNEQFF.

This clonotype occurred once. The rearrangement links TRBV20-1 to TRBJ1-4; no firm D call. Trimming stripped 0 bases from V and 6 bases from J, with 11 bases between. CDR1 is DFQATT and CDR2 is SNEGSKA in the germline V gene (reference sequence). This CDR3 is built from 14 residues. The CDR3: CSARDRQFYEKLFF. CDR3 DNA: TGCAGTGCTAGAGATCGTCAGTTTTATGAAAAACTGTTTTTT.

This sequence joins TRBV30 and TRBJ1-1; a possible D gene is TRBD1 (5 bases). V was clipped by 2 bases and J by 4 bases, with 11 bases between them. CDR3 size: 13 residues. Germline values: CDR1 GTSNPN, CDR2 SVGIG (reference sequence). The CDR3 sequence: CAWSRTTGTEAFF. The DNA of the CDR3 is TGTGCCTGGAGTAGGACAACGGGCACTGAAGCTTTCTTT.

V is TRBV20-1 and J is TRBJ1-2; no definite D call. CDR1 and CDR2 (germline): DFQATT, SNEGSKA (reference sequence). With 3 bases removed from V and 0 bases from J, the gap between germline ends came to 17 bases. This CDR3 contains 16 residues. The DNA for the CDR3 is TGCAGTGCTAGCACAGAGTATCCGGCCTCTAACTATGGCTACACCTTC. As protein: CSASTEYPASNYGYTF.

The chain employs TRBV20-1 and TRBJ2-1, with TRBD2 matching 11 bases. This CDR3 has 18 amino acids. The V and J ends lost 1 base and 6 bases, in that order; junction bases with no gene match: 14. Germline V gene sequence: CDR1 DFQATT, CDR2 SNEGSKA (reference sequence). In DNA form, the CDR3 reads TGCAGTGCTAGAGGCGCTAGCGGGAGGACCCCCTTGGGCAATGAGCAGTTCTTC. It translates to CSARGASGRTPLGNEQFF.

The chain joins TRBV20-1 to TRBJ2-1; TRBD2 matches at 13 bases. V lost 2 bases and J lost 7; bases outside the gene matches: 2. Germline CDR1 DFQATT, CDR2 SNEGSKA (reference sequence). This CDR3 is 14 amino acids long. CDR3 loop: CSARPGLAGNEQFF. CDR3 sequence (DNA): TGCAGTGCTAGACCGGGACTAGCGGGAAATGAGCAGTTCTTC.

This clonotype was found a few times. The gene calls are TRBV10-3 and TRBJ1-2; D may be TRBD1 (5 bases). Trimming stripped 4 bases from V and 5 bases from J, with 20 bases between. Germline-derived CDR1 and CDR2 are ENHRY and SYGVKD. The length of the CDR3 is 16 residues. CDR3 residues: CAISGRRGLRGYGYTF. For the CDR3, the DNA is TGTGCCATCAGTGGACGACGAGGGCTCCGGGGGTATGGCTACACCTTC.

The J gene is TRBJ2-7, the V gene TRBV29-1; TRBD1 agrees at 9 bases. This CDR3 is built from 14 residues. Germline CDR1 is SQVTM and CDR2 is ANQGSEA. With V trimmed by 4 bases and J by 6 bases, 10 bases remained unmatched. CDR3 region: CSVGRGTGKGEQYF. CDR3 nucleotides: TGCAGCGTTGGCCGGGGGACAGGGAAGGGCGAGCAGTACTTC.

This clonotype was counted many times. The V gene is TRBV6-2 or TRBV6-3, the J gene TRBJ1-5; D not certain. V was pared by 2 bases and J by 1 base, with 3 bases between. The length of the CDR3 is 13 residues. Looked up from germline, CDR1 is MNHEY and CDR2 is SVGEGT. The CDR3 DNA reads TGTGCCAGCAGTTACAACAGCAATCAGCCCCAGCATTTT. Amino acids: CASSYNSNQPQHF.

This clonotype was observed a handful of times. The chain uses TRBV15 and TRBJ1-5; unclear D gene. This CDR3 region has 11 residues. V was pared by 8 bases and J by 9 bases, with 11 bases between. CDR1 and CDR2 from the germline V gene are LNHNV and YYDKDF (reference sequence). The CDR3 here is CATGEFLPQHF. As DNA, the CDR3 is TGTGCCACCGGGGAGTTCTTGCCCCAGCATTTT.

This chain links TRBV29-1 with TRBJ2-2, with no clear D. The germline gives CDR1 SQVTM, CDR2 ANQGSEA. The CDR3 is 11 amino acids. With 5 bases removed from V and 7 bases from J, the gap between germline ends came to 8 bases. The CDR3 nucleotides read TGCAGCGTTCCGACGGGCGGGGAGCTGTTTTTT. It codes for CSVPTGGELFF.

This clonotype was seen more than once but under ten times. This chain links TRBV28 with TRBJ2-5; tentatively, D is TRBD1 (7 bases). The J call may not be correct, given that the DNA end is closer to TRBJ2-7. Germline V gives CDR1 MDHEN, CDR2 SYDVKM. CDR3 length: 18 residues. The DNA for the CDR3 is TGTGCCACCAGCTTCCGGGGGACAGACAAGGGATGGCTCAACGAGCAGTACTTC. It specifies CATSFRGTDKGWLNEQYF.

V is TRBV13 and J is TRBJ1-1; tentatively, D is TRBD1 (5 bases). V was cut by 1 base and J by 6 bases, with 15 bases left in between. This CDR3 comprises 15 residues. The V gene's germline CDR1 is PRHDT and CDR2 FYEKMQ (reference sequence). CDR3 residues: CASSLEQGALPEAFF. DNA of the CDR3: TGTGCCAGCAGCTTAGAGCAGGGTGCGCTCCCTGAAGCTTTCTTT.

This clonotype was detected only a few times. The J gene is TRBJ2-7, the V gene TRBV3-1; D unclear. The CDR3 extends over 10 amino acids. CDR1 and CDR2 from the germline V gene are LGHDT and YNNKEL (reference sequence). V shed 8 bases and J shed 10 bases, with 12 bases lying between them. The CDR3 spells CASEAEAQYF. CDR3 DNA: TGTGCCAGCGAGGCAGAGGCCCAGTACTTC.

The chain has TRBV6-6 and TRBJ1-1; D gene ambiguous. Germline assignment: CDR1 MNHNY and CDR2 SVGAGI (reference sequence). The CDR3 is 14 residues long. Deletions cut 5 bases from V and 0 bases from J, with 10 bases between. The CDR3 loop reads CASSRVTVNTEAFF. For the CDR3, the DNA is TGTGCCAGCAGTAGAGTGACGGTGAACACTGAAGCTTTCTTT.

The chain is built from TRBV3-1 and TRBJ1-1, with 8 bases identical to TRBD1. Germline values: CDR1 LGHDT, CDR2 YNNKEL (reference sequence). The CDR3 has 14 amino acids. V trimming: 0 bases; J trimming: 6 bases; junction bases outside the gene matches: 3. The CDR3 nucleotides are TGTGCCAGCAGCCAAGACGGGACAGGCGCTGAAGCTTTCTTT. It codes for CASSQDGTGAEAFF.

V is TRBV21-1 and J is TRBJ2-7; TRBD1 is the table's D call, not checked against the DNA. TRBV21-1 is recorded as a pseudogene. CDR3 size: 16 residues. The CDR3 bases are TGTGCCAGCATTTGGGGGGACACAGGGGCGACCTACGAGCAGTACTTC. Translating gives CASIWGDTGATYEQYF.

CDR3 amino acids: CSAPGQGAGYTF. The CDR3 nucleotides are TGCAGTGCGCCGGGACAGGGGGCCGGCTACACCTTC. This chain links TRBV20-1 with TRBJ1-2, with TRBD1 identical over 12 bases. Germline loops: CDR1 DFQATT, CDR2 SNEGSKA (reference sequence). V lost 6 bases and J lost 8; bases outside the gene matches: 4. This CDR3 comprises 12 residues.